This section outlines one T cell receptor (beta chain) sequence together with its context. It has no known antigen specificity. It has no much larger one-base neighbor in the sample; base qualities were not kept. The data were obtained in a study of blood T cell repertoires in COVID-19 (dated by TCRdb to 2020 to 2021). With regard to the full study: Collaborator samples came from the United States, Italy and Spain and covered acute and convalescent phases of COVID-19. The prospective study material was composed of cDNA or gDNA derived from T cells, B-cell-depleted T cells, or PBMCs. The dataset comprised deeply sampled blood TCRbeta repertoires from subjects exposed to, actively infected with, or recovered from COVID-19. A freely available public database, intended as a resource for researchers studying the immune response to SARS-CoV-2, is where the repertoires were released. Samples came from the ongoing ImmuneRACE study (first 160 participants) plus 1,254 subjects from 6 global collaborators. A de-identified subject ID, COVID-19 status, age in years and sex were almost always included in the sample metadata. Where available, HLA class I and class II types were obtained from metadata supplied by the sample provider rather than from assay-based typing.

From the cysteine through the phenylalanine, the CDR3 covers 13 amino acids. Of the read, only the CDR3 DNA is kept; its 39 bases are in frame from base 1. CDR1 LNHNV and CDR2 YYDKDF were looked up in the germline V gene (reference sequence). Between the V and J ends, shortened by 1 base and 8 bases respectively, the junction contains 11 bases. Whole blood was collected in K2EDTA tubes by collaborating institutions according to the institutions' own protocols. For TCRbeta analysis, collaborators shipped samples as frozen whole blood, isolated PBMCs, or DNA extracted from either of those sample types. TCRbeta CDR3 regions were amplified from genomic DNA using the immunoSEQ Assay, a bias-controlled multiplex PCR. Per the original workflow: Within the assay, amplification of reference gene primers was used to estimate how many nucleated cells each sample contained. To quantify the absolute abundance of each unique TCRbeta CDR3 rearrangement, sequence reads were collapsed and filtered. Productive Simpson clonality was computed per sample as the square root of Simpson's diversity index over productive rearrangements. In TCRdb, the immuneACCESS table is reduced to in-frame sequences with V and J assigned. These tables do not hold every clone; where another copy was compared, an unresolved V gene accounts for under half, and the others remain unexplained. D and trimming were read from the DNA, whereas the V and J calls and clone size are those reported in that table. Present in this sample are roughly 200,000 clones, almost 90% of which were seen just once. The ten largest clonotypes hold around 1.5% of the sample.

The full study reports these points: The amount of clinical and demographic metadata varied by source and participant and was provided uncurated.

The V and J segments used are TRBV15 and TRBJ1-2, with TRBD1 perhaps the D gene, on 5 matching bases. This TCR was recovered from a man aged 18 to 35 with active or convalescent COVID-19. Sequenced sample: peripheral blood. The bases read TGTGCCACCAGCAGAGGGGGGGTAGGAGGCTACACCTTC. This yields the protein CATSRGGVGGYTF.